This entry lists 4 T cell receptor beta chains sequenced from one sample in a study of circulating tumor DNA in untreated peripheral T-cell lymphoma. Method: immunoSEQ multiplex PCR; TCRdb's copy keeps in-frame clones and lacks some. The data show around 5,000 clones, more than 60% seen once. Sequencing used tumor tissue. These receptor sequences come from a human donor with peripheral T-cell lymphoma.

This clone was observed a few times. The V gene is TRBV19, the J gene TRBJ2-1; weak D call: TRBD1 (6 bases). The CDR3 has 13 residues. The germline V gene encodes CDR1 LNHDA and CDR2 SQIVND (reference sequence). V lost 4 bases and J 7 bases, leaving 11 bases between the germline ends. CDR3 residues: CASSKNRVNEQFF. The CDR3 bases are TGTGCCAGTAGTAAAAACAGGGTTAATGAGCAGTTCTTC.

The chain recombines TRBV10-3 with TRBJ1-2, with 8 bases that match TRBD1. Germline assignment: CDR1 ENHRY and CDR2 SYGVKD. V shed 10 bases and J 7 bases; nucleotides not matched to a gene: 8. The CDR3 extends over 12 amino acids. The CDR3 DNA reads TGTGCCACCAAAATTGACAGGGGTGGCTACACCTTC. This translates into CATKIDRGGYTF.

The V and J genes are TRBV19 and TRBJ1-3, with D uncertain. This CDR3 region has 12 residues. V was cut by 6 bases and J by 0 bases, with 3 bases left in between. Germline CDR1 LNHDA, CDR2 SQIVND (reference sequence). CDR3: CASRSSGNTIYF. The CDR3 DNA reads TGTGCCAGTAGGAGCTCTGGAAACACCATATATTTT.

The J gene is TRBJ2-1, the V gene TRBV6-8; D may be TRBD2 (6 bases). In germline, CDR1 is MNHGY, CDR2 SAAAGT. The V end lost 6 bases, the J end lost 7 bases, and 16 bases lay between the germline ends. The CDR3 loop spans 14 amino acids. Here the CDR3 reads CASSIPSEYNEQFF. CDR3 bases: TGTGCCAGCAGCATCCCTAGCGAATATAATGAGCAGTTCTTC.